A single TCR beta chain is shown here with its context. Its antigen is not yet known. One base away there is no much larger clone; base qualities are not given. The High Capacity cDNA Reverse Transcription Kit was used to reverse transcribe all of the isolated RNA, meaning that expressed TCRB transcripts were what got sequenced. Naive, central memory and regulatory T cell samples underwent deep immunoSEQ sequencing, averaging about 3.3 million total reads per sample. Sorted cells were lysed in RLT buffer, and RNA was extracted using DNase-treated RNeasy Micro or Mini kits according to cell number. To prevent cross-contamination, every cell subset was processed on its own, while patient and healthy donor samples were processed together. Using the immunoSEQ multiplex PCR, TCRB sequences were amplified from cDNA into 87-bp fragments spanning the CDR3 region. Amplicons were sequenced on the Illumina HiSeq platform. Turning to the authors' computational methods: PCR bias was computationally corrected using synthetic template baselines, reads within Hamming distance 2 were collapsed, and singletons that could not be merged were discarded. Reads were aligned against IMGT so that V, D and J genes, CDR3 length and insertions or deletions at six rearrangement sites could be assigned. Clonotype counts were normalized to sorted cell number within each subset before computing true diversity and Gini coefficients with the tcR R package. Repertoire sharing was quantified using the overlap coefficient calculated on TCRB nucleotide sequences. As a proxy for the pre-selection repertoire, out-of-frame TCRB sequences from naive cells were analyzed. TCRdb limited this immuneACCESS table to in-frame rearrangements with V and J called. A share of clones is missing; checked studies link under half to unresolved V genes, and the rest is unexplained. V and J calls and clone size follow that table, whereas D and trimming were derived from the DNA. The sample table records over 350,000 clones; more than 13% of these occur just once. The ten top clones hold about 0.02% of the sample.

V trim: 1 base; J trim: 6 bases; unmatched bases: 5. The CDR3 runs 16 amino acids, cysteine and phenylalanine included. CDR3 DNA only is kept here, 48 bases in frame from base 1. The germline V gene provides CDR1 MGHRA and CDR2 YSYEKL. From each donor, a single peripheral blood sample of around 120 mL on average was drawn into heparinised tubes. Using a panel that included CD45RO, CCR7, CD25, CD127, CD95 and CD27, naive, central memory, regulatory and stem cell-like memory CD4+ T cells were sorted on a BD FACSAria II. A purity above 98% was achieved for all sorted populations. PBMCs were separated immediately by Lymphoprep density gradient centrifugation and were stained directly, without being cultured. So that batch effects would be minimized, each experiment stained and sorted samples in pairs, pairing one healthy donor with one patient. This entry comes from a study of beta chain features in type 1 diabetes (dated by TCRdb to between 2017 and 2018). With regard to the full study: Patients and healthy donors did not differ in mean age, gender distribution, total cell number or subset yield. A total of some 100,000,000 sorted cells were examined across all samples, and a strong correlation was observed between cell number per subset and RNA yield. In the study, recently diagnosed type 1 diabetes patients and matched healthy donors were compared on the TCRB repertoires of their sorted circulating CD4+ T cell subsets. Naive and central memory subsets were obtained from all 30 or so donors, but regulatory and stem cell-like memory subsets were isolated from only 8 patients and roughly 8 healthy donors.

Broader findings and caveats from the paper: PCR may preferentially amplify shorter templates, but because patient and control samples were amplified and corrected together, any resulting skew would affect both groups equally. Naive, central memory and regulatory TCRB repertoires appeared to be more similar among patients than among healthy donors. Sequencing cDNA rather than genomic DNA could over-represent highly expressing activated cells, although activation and CD3 levels did not differ between groups. Only small numbers of individuals were included in the HLA sub-analyses, which left unresolved whether HLA type had any influence on TCRB rearrangement. A moderate but significant shortening of TCRB CDR3 length was observed in type 1 diabetes patients in all four CD4+ subsets. Patients with type 1 diabetes made fewer insertions and deleted more nucleotides at VDJ recombination sites, implying thymic rearrangement abnormalities.

The chain joins TRBV4-1 to TRBJ2-1; 11 bases in the middle match TRBD2. Sequenced input: naive CD4+ T cells from blood. Reading the label with the study, this specimen's cell subset or site is: true naive CD4+ T cells. This clonotype originated in a woman younger than 35 in good health. Here the CDR3 is given as CASSQAGLAGVNEQFF. The nucleotides read TGCGCCAGCAGCCAAGCCGGACTAGCGGGCGTCAATGAGCAGTTCTTC.